This T cell receptor (beta chain) was found in a study of CD8+CD57+ T cells in acquired aplastic anemia. Findings of the study overall: The study found no significant CD8+ Simpson's diversity difference between patients and controls. The study identified under 30 CD8+ CDR3 sequences shared by patients and controls.

This clonotype was seen only a few times. Its specificity is unknown. Whoever was chosen for sequencing had shown CD8+CD57+ cell expansion by flow cytometry. Genomic DNA templated the TCR beta VDJ and CDR3 profiling. Via MiXCR, TCRdb re-called the reads, giving one row per CDR3 protein. Of more than 150,000 distinct CDR3 sequences listed, under 50% are singletons. Sequencing was done on a sample of sorted CD4+, CD8+, or CD8+CD57+ T cells (not recorded which) from PBMCs. The sequence derives from a human donor with aplastic anemia.

CDR3 residues: CATSDPRDYPTEAFF. As DNA, the CDR3 is TGTGCCACCAGTGACCCCCGCGACTATCCCACTGAAGCTTTCTTT. This chain uses TRBV24-1 with TRBJ1-1; D remains ambiguous. Germline-derived CDR1 and CDR2 are KGHDR and SFDVKD. The CDR3 extends over 15 amino acids. Trimming took off 4 bases at V and 4 bases at J, with 15 bases between the two ends.